The 9 T cell receptor beta chains reported below all come from one sample, sequenced in a study of blood T cell repertoires in COVID-19. The table came from immunoSEQ multiplex PCR; TCRdb's copy has only in-frame clones and leaves some out. The sample holds about 120,000 clones; about 90% are singletons and the top ten take 25% to 35%. Sequences were obtained from peripheral blood. These receptors all stem from a woman in her 70s with acute or convalescent COVID-19.

The chain has TRBV24-1 and TRBJ2-3; 9 bases agree with TRBD2. V trimming: 4 bases; J trimming: 3 bases; junction bases outside the gene matches: 4. The CDR3 totals 15 residues. Per germline, CDR1 KGHDR and CDR2 SFDVKD. The CDR3 nucleotides are TGTGCCACCAGTGAGCGGGGGGGCAGAACAGATACGCAGTATTTT. This encodes CATSERGGRTDTQYF.

The chain has TRBV5-1 and TRBJ2-5, with D possibly matching TRBD2 (6 bases). The CDR3 runs to 14 residues. V lost 5 bases and J lost 4, with 15 bases in between. The germline gives CDR1 SGHRS, CDR2 YFSETQ. This CDR3 reads CASRVGQEGETQYF. The CDR3 DNA reads TGCGCCAGCAGGGTGGGGCAGGAGGGAGAGACCCAGTACTTC.

V is TRBV24-1 and J is TRBJ1-2, with TRBD1 identical over 7 bases. V shed 1 base, J shed 6 bases, and the junction held 1 base outside the gene matches. Looked up from germline, CDR1 is KGHDR and CDR2 is SFDVKD. The CDR3 extends over 13 amino acids. CDR3 region: CATSDFRGDGYTF. CDR3 bases: TGTGCCACCAGTGATTTCAGGGGGGATGGCTACACCTTC.

The chain uses TRBV5-1 and TRBJ2-2; D possibly corresponds to TRBD1 (6 bases). The length of the CDR3 is 15 residues. CDR1 is SGHRS, CDR2 YFSETQ, per germline. Between the trimmed V and J ends, which lost 0 bases and 1 base, there was a span of 7 bases. CDR3 sequence (DNA): TGCGCCAGCAGCTTGGACAGGGTGAACACCGGGGAGCTGTTTTTT. It encodes CASSLDRVNTGELFF.

The chain couples TRBV28 to TRBJ1-2; 11 positions agree with TRBD1. Trimming at V came to 4 bases and at J to 7 bases, leaving 8 bases not matched to a gene. Germline V gives CDR1 MDHEN, CDR2 SYDVKM. This CDR3 region has 15 residues. The CDR3 bases are TGTGCCAGCAGTTCCCCCGGACAGGGGGCCGCTGGCTACACCTTC. The encoded protein is CASSSPGQGAAGYTF.

This chain joins TRBV12-3 or TRBV12-4 and TRBJ1-1; D is perhaps TRBD1 (6 bases). The V end was cut by 6 bases, the J end by 11 bases, with 16 bases between. The CDR3 contains 12 residues. The CDR3 DNA reads TGTGCCAGCAGCCCGGGACACCTCGTGGCTTTCTTT. This encodes CASSPGHLVAFF.

This chain joins TRBV3-1 (or the pseudogene TRBV3-2) and TRBJ2-1; 10 nucleotides agree with TRBD1. Germline lookup yields CDR1 LGHDT and CDR2 YNNKEL (reference sequence). This CDR3 is built from 15 residues. With V trimmed by 3 bases and J by 7 bases, 6 bases remained unmatched. The chain's CDR3 is CASSHDRGRLNEQFF. CDR3 coding DNA: TGTGCCAGCAGCCACGACAGGGGGCGCTTGAATGAGCAGTTCTTC.

The gene calls are TRBV12-3 or TRBV12-4 and TRBJ1-2; a possible D gene is TRBD1 (6 bases). The CDR3 loop spans 13 amino acids. V was trimmed by 6 bases and J by 6 bases, leaving 14 bases between them. The DNA for the CDR3 is TGTGCCAGCAGGACGGTACAGGGAGATGGCTACACCTTC. Its translation is CASRTVQGDGYTF.

This sequence joins TRBV2 and TRBJ1-6, with D tentatively TRBD1 (5 bases). V was clipped by 0 bases and J by 10 bases, with 10 bases between them. The CDR3 is made up of 14 amino acids. Germline V gives CDR1 SNHLY, CDR2 FYNNEI. The CDR3 sequence is CASSEAGWGSPLHF. DNA for the CDR3: TGTGCCAGCAGTGAAGCAGGGTGGGGCTCACCCCTCCACTTT.